This TCR beta chain was identified in a study of cytomegalovirus exposure and HLA in healthy donors. Study-wide findings and caveats: The study labeled more than 150 TCR beta chains cytomegalovirus-associated. While the bulk of TCR sequences proved rare, some public TCRs turned up in many donors. A later analysis appeared to link common viral pathogens to several of the most significant clusters.

This PCR relied on a set of 60 Vbeta primers and 13 Jbeta primers. Assay used: immunoSEQ multiplex PCR; TCRdb lists only in-frame clones, some missing. Of about 120,000 clones in the sample, around 80% are singletons; the top ten hold around 3%. V was shortened by 0 bases and J by 4 bases, with 14 bases between the two germline ends. The CDR3 is 15 residues long. In germline, CDR1 is SGHRS, CDR2 YFSETQ. On this clone: The antigen is unknown.

The sequenced sample consisted of PBMCs. This receptor was identified in a woman aged 40 to 50 in good health and CMV-seropositive. The chain uses TRBV5-1 and TRBJ2-7, with D possibly being TRBD1 (6 bases). CDR3 bases: TGCGCCAGCAGCTTGGTGGGGGCTCTCGGATACGAGCAGTACTTC. It yields the protein CASSLVGALGYEQYF.